These 27 T cell receptor beta chains were sequenced from one sample in a study of beta chain features in type 1 diabetes. Investigators reverse transcribed all isolated RNA, so they sequenced expressed TCRB transcripts. Repertoires were generated with immunoSEQ multiplex PCR, while TCRdb's copy carries only in-frame clones and drops some. Of roughly 500,000 clones listed, roughly 10% are singletons. The sequenced sample consisted of naive CD4+ T cells from blood. The origin of the receptors is a woman under 30 in good health.

This chain joins TRBV5-1 and TRBJ2-3; D gene unclear. This CDR3 has 14 amino acids. Germline CDR1 SGHRS, CDR2 YFSETQ. Between the trimmed V and J ends, which lost 1 base and 2 bases, there was a span of 8 bases. In DNA, the CDR3 is TGCGCCAGCAGCTTGATGGCACACACAGATACGCAGTATTTT. Translation gives CASSLMAHTDTQYF. The full variable domain, completed using reference TRBV5-1 and TRBJ2-3, is KAGVTQTPRYLIKTRGQQVTLSCSPISGHRSVSWYQQTPGQGLQFLFEYFSETQRNKGNFPGRFSGRQFSNSRSEMNVSTLELGDSALYLCASSLMAHTDTQYFGPGTRLTVL.

This clone appeared a few times. The chain uses TRBV7-9 and TRBJ1-6; 8 bases are shared with TRBD1. The V segment lost 5 bases and the J segment 3 bases; nucleotides outside the gene matches: 6. The CDR3 runs to 16 residues. The V gene's germline CDR1 is SEHNR and CDR2 FQNEAQ (reference sequence). This CDR3 is CASSTSGGHYNSPLHF. The CDR3 DNA follows: TGTGCCAGCAGCACCTCAGGGGGCCACTATAATTCACCCCTCCACTTT. The whole variable domain, filled in from reference TRBV7-9 and TRBJ1-6, reads DTGVSQNPRHKITKRGQNVTFRCDPISEHNRLYWYRQTLGQGPEFLTYFQNEAQLEKSRLLSDRFSAERPKGSFSTLEIQRTEQGDSAMYLCASSTSGGHYNSPLHFGNGTRLTVT.

The CDR3 DNA follows: TGTGCCAGCAGCCGAGCGGAGCTCAACACTGAAGCTTTCTTT. Translating gives CASSRAELNTEAFF. The chain is built from TRBV7-2 and TRBJ1-1; D gene unclear. The CDR3 covers 14 residues. Per germline, CDR1 SGHTA and CDR2 FQGNSA. V dropped 5 bases and J dropped 2 bases, with 12 bases sitting between them.

The V and J genes are TRBV19 and TRBJ1-1; 7 nucleotides match TRBD1. CDR3 length equals 13 residues. Germline assignment: CDR1 LNHDA and CDR2 SQIVND (reference sequence). Unmatched junction bases numbered 4, after V lost 3 bases and J lost 6 bases. The CDR3 is CASSIEGAAEAFF. CDR3 sequence (DNA): TGTGCCAGTAGTATCGAGGGGGCGGCTGAAGCTTTCTTT.

The CDR3 loop is CASSRGQNQETQYF. CDR3 DNA sequence: TGTGCCAGCAGCCGGGGACAGAACCAAGAGACCCAGTACTTC. The chain links TRBV7-2 to TRBJ2-5, with TRBD1 identical over 7 bases. The CDR3 is made up of 14 amino acids. CDR1 and CDR2 (germline): SGHTA, FQGNSA. V lost 5 bases, J lost 0 bases, and 3 bases stayed unmatched.

The chain joins TRBV7-9 to TRBJ2-7; D gene ambiguous. Trimming took off 1 base at V and 2 bases at J, with 12 bases between the two ends. The length of the CDR3 is 15 residues. From germline, CDR1 is SEHNR and CDR2 FQNEAQ (reference sequence). The CDR3 spells CASSLGAAGAYEQYF. In nucleotides, the CDR3 is TGTGCCAGCAGCTTAGGTGCGGCAGGTGCCTACGAGCAGTACTTC.

This clone was found a few times. The chain links TRBV11-2 to TRBJ2-2; no definite D call. Deletions cut 0 bases from V and 7 bases from J, with 9 bases between. This CDR3 spans 14 amino acids. The germline CDR1 and CDR2 sequences are SGHAT and FQNNGV. The CDR3 DNA reads as TGTGCCAGCAGCTTAGAGTCCGTGTACGGGGAGCTGTTTTTT. Its translation: CASSLESVYGELFF.

The chain couples TRBV6-5 to TRBJ2-3; 12 bases are shared with TRBD2. The CDR3 consists of 14 residues. The germline V gene has CDR1 MNHEY and CDR2 SVGAGI. J lost 5 bases, V lost 6 bases, and 3 bases had no gene match. The CDR3 DNA follows: TGTGCCAGCAGACTGGGACTAGCGGGAGATACGCAGTATTTT. Amino acids: CASRLGLAGDTQYF.

The chain joins TRBV14 to TRBJ2-3, with 9 bases fitting TRBD2. Germline CDR1 is SGHDN and CDR2 is FVKESK. The CDR3 spans 17 residues. The V segment lost 1 base and the J segment 2 bases; nucleotides outside the gene matches: 7. CDR3 loop: CASSQGVRGRATDTQYF. The CDR3 bases are TGTGCCAGCAGCCAAGGGGTACGCGGGAGGGCCACAGATACGCAGTATTTT. Full variable domain (outside the CDR3, taken from reference TRBV14 and TRBJ2-3): EAGVTQFPSHSVIEKGQTVTLRCDPISGHDNLYWYRRVMGKEIKFLLHFVKESKQDESGMPNNRFLAERTGGTYSTLKVQPAELEDSGVYFCASSQGVRGRATDTQYFGPGTRLTVL.

The chain links TRBV14 to TRBJ2-3; D perhaps matches TRBD1 (5 bases). This CDR3 is built from 15 residues. V shed 3 bases and J shed 0 bases, with 10 bases lying between them. Germline CDR1 SGHDN, CDR2 FVKESK. The CDR3 nucleotides read TGTGCCAGCAGCCAGTCCAGGGCTAGCACAGATACGCAGTATTTT. This codes for CASSQSRASTDTQYF.

The chain employs TRBV4-3 and TRBJ1-1; 7 nucleotides align to TRBD1. The V segment lost 6 bases and the J segment 4 bases; nucleotides outside the gene matches: 11. The germline CDR1 and CDR2 sequences are LGHNA and YSLEER. The CDR3 length is 15 residues. CDR3 nucleotides: TGCGCCAGCAGATATTTTGACAGGGACGGCACTGAAGCTTTCTTT. Amino acids: CASRYFDRDGTEAFF.

The V call is TRBV28, the J call TRBJ2-2, with 9 bases matching TRBD2. Trimming at V came to 6 bases and at J to 4 bases, leaving 6 bases not matched to a gene. Germline loops: CDR1 MDHEN, CDR2 SYDVKM. The CDR3 contains 15 residues. CDR3 residues: CASSHSGSGTGELFF. In DNA, the CDR3 is TGTGCCAGCAGCCATAGCGGGAGTGGCACCGGGGAGCTGTTTTTT.

The chain carries TRBV9 and TRBJ2-2; either TRBD1 or TRBD2 may fit D (6 bases each). Between the trimmed V and J ends, which lost 4 bases and 4 bases, there was a span of 20 bases. Germline V gene data show CDR1 as SGDLS and CDR2 as YYNGEE. This CDR3 has 17 residues. CDR3 bases: TGTGCCAGCAGCCCGAGTAATCCGGGGGCAGGCACCGGGGAGCTGTTTTTT. Translation: CASSPSNPGAGTGELFF.

This clone was counted only a few times. The chain employs TRBV29-1 and TRBJ1-2, with D maybe TRBD1 (5 bases). This CDR3 is built from 14 residues. Trimming removed 7 bases at V and 5 bases at J, with 20 bases between. CDR1 and CDR2 from the germline V gene are SQVTM and ANQGSEA. Here the CDR3 DNA reads TGCAGCGCGGGTTCCTCGGGGCCTCCTTATGGCTACACCTTC. Translating gives CSAGSSGPPYGYTF.

The chain combines TRBV7-2 with TRBJ1-1; D is ambiguous. The CDR3 runs to 13 residues. Germline V CDR1 and CDR2: SGHTA, FQGNSA. V was clipped by 6 bases and J by 5 bases, with 13 bases between them. CDR3: CASSLRRATEAFF. Written as DNA, the CDR3 is TGTGCCAGCAGTCTAAGGCGGGCTACTGAAGCTTTCTTT.

V and J are TRBV9 and TRBJ2-1, with a weak D call TRBD2 (6 bases). The germline CDR1 and CDR2 sequences are SGDLS and YYNGEE. Trimming removed 2 bases at V and 9 bases at J, with 18 bases between. This CDR3 has 15 residues. This chain's CDR3 is CASSVDYHLLSEQFF. Here the CDR3 DNA reads TGTGCCAGCAGCGTGGACTACCACCTTTTAAGTGAGCAGTTCTTC.

The chain couples TRBV30 to TRBJ1-4, with a possible D match to TRBD1 (5 bases). Germline V CDR1 and CDR2: GTSNPN, SVGIG (reference sequence). This CDR3 is 13 amino acids long. V was shortened by 1 base and J by 5 bases, with 8 bases between the two germline ends. CDR3: CAWSEGANEKLFF. CDR3 coding DNA: TGTGCCTGGAGTGAAGGGGCGAATGAAAAACTGTTTTTT.

The gene calls are TRBV5-1 and TRBJ2-5; D possibly uses TRBD1 or TRBD2 (5 bases each). The CDR3 contains 12 residues. Germline V gives CDR1 SGHRS, CDR2 YFSETQ. V lost 4 bases to trimming and J lost 7 bases, with 11 bases between them. As DNA, the CDR3 is TGCGCCAGCAGCCGGGACCGAGGGACCCAGTACTTC. It specifies CASSRDRGTQYF.

The rearrangement links TRBV7-9 to TRBJ1-5; 7 nucleotides line up with TRBD1. V lost 1 base to trimming and J lost 4 bases; unmatched junction nucleotides: 7. The germline gives CDR1 SEHNR, CDR2 FQNEAQ (reference sequence). There are 16 residues in the CDR3. The CDR3 region has the DNA TGTGCCAGCAGCTTAGGGGAAACAGGGGTAAATCAGCCCCAGCATTTT. The encoded protein is CASSLGETGVNQPQHF.

This clone has a handful of counts. The chain recombines TRBV5-4 with TRBJ2-3; D is perhaps TRBD1 (6 bases). Trimming took off 2 bases at V and 3 bases at J, with 10 bases between the two ends. CDR3 length: 14 amino acids. CDR1 is SGHNT and CDR2 is YYREEE in the germline V gene (reference sequence). DNA for the CDR3: TGTGCCAGCAGCTTCCGGACAGAAACAGATACGCAGTATTTT. Translation gives CASSFRTETDTQYF.

The chain couples TRBV11-2 to TRBJ2-1, with 9 bases matching TRBD2. V shed 5 bases, J shed 9 bases, and the junction held 8 bases outside the gene matches. Germline values: CDR1 SGHAT, CDR2 FQNNGV. This CDR3 spans 14 amino acids. The CDR3 region is CASSLGLAEGEQFF. In nucleotides, the CDR3 is TGTGCCAGCAGCCTGGGACTAGCAGAGGGTGAGCAGTTCTTC.

This chain connects TRBV5-1 to TRBJ2-5, with D maybe TRBD2 (5 bases). Trimming left V 4 bases short and J 14 bases short, with 21 bases between. The CDR3 consists of 13 residues. Germline loops: CDR1 SGHRS, CDR2 YFSETQ. This CDR3 reads CASSHEPSGSHYF. The CDR3 bases are TGCGCCAGCAGCCACGAACCCTCGGGGTCACATTACTTC.

The chain links TRBV28 to TRBJ1-5; the match to TRBD1 covers 8 bases. The V gene end was trimmed by 6 bases and the J gene end by 6 bases; junction bases not matched to a gene: 16. The length of the CDR3 is 17 residues. From germline, CDR1 is MDHEN and CDR2 SYDVKM. The CDR3 bases are TGTGCCAGCAGCCTACAGGGGGTGCACCTCCTAATTCAGCCCCAGCATTTT. It yields the protein CASSLQGVHLLIQPQHF.

In this sample, this clone turned up once. The V call is TRBV7-2, the J call TRBJ1-1; unclear D gene. Looked up from germline, CDR1 is SGHTA and CDR2 is FQGNSA. Deletions cut 4 bases from V and 1 base from J, with 10 bases between. This CDR3 region has 14 residues. In nucleotides, the CDR3 is TGTGCCAGCAGCTACCGTCAAACGAACACTGAAGCTTTCTTT. Translation: CASSYRQTNTEAFF.

This clone was detected a few times. The chain recombines TRBV6-5 with TRBJ2-4, with D possibly matching TRBD2 (5 bases). Looked up from germline, CDR1 is MNHEY and CDR2 is SVGAGI. The V and J ends lost 4 bases and 8 bases respectively, with 12 bases between them. This CDR3 spans 13 amino acids. The CDR3 loop is CASSSRGIHIQYF. As DNA, the CDR3 is TGTGCCAGCAGTTCCCGGGGTATTCACATTCAGTACTTC.

J is TRBJ1-3 and V is TRBV30; D ambiguous. V shed 3 bases and J shed 4 bases, with 7 bases lying between them. The CDR3 has 12 residues. Germline V gene data show CDR1 as GTSNPN and CDR2 as SVGIG (reference sequence). The CDR3 DNA reads TGTGCCTGGAGCCTTACAGGAAACACCATATATTTT. Amino acid sequence: CAWSLTGNTIYF. The variable domain in full, completed from reference TRBV30 and TRBJ1-3, reads SQTIHQWPATLVQPVGSPLSLECTVEGTSNPNLYWYRQAAGRGLQLLFYSVGIGQISSEVPQNLSASRPQDRQFILSSKKLLLSDSGFYLCAWSLTGNTIYFGEGSWLTVV.

This clone was detected a few times. This chain links TRBV7-8 with TRBJ2-3; TRBD1 matches 8 bases. The V gene's germline CDR1 is SGHVS and CDR2 FQNEAQ. The CDR3 consists of 17 residues. The ends lost 5 bases at V and 6 bases at J; junction bases unmatched: 16. The DNA of the CDR3 is TGTGCCAGCAGCGCGCCCAGGGGGCGCGAATGGGCGGATACGCAGTATTTT. Amino acids: CASSAPRGREWADTQYF.